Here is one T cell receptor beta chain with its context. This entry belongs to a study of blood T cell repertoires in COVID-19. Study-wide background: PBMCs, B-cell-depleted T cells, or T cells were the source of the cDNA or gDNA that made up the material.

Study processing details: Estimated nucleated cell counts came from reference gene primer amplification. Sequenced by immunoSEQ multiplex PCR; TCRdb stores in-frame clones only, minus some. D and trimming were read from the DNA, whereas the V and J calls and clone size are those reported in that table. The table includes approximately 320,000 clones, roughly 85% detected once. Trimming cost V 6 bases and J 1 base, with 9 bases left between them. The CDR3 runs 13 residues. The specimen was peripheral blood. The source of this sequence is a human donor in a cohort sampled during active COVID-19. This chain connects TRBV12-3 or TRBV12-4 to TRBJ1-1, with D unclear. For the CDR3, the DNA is TGTGCCAGCAGGCGGACTGCGAACACTGAAGCTTTCTTT. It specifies CASRRTANTEAFF.